This is a list of T cell receptor beta chains from one sample in a study of OX40 agonist ivuxolimab in advanced cancers. Measured with immunoSEQ multiplex PCR; TCRdb has only the in-frame clones, and not every one. The sample includes tens of thousands of clones, 91% of them seen just once. The sequencing here drew on CD4+ or CD8+ T cells sorted from blood, taken in a trial of the OX40 agonist ivuxolimab. These receptors all stem from an adult with an advanced solid tumor such as melanoma, head and neck, liver or kidney cancer. Both conserved end residues are part of each CDR3. D genes are given only for firm matches. Expanded clones get a size class; other rows say once, few or many, or leave the size out.

TRBV7-2,NA,NA,TRBJ1-2,TGTGCCAGCAGCTTAGGTGATCCAGGTAGCTATGGCTACACCTTC,CASSLGDPGSYGYTF
TRBV29-1,once,NA,TRBJ1-1,TGCAGCGTGACACTTCCAAATTCAGGTATGAACACTGAAGCTTTCTTT,CSVTLPNSGMNTEAFF
TRBV12-5,NA,TRBD2,TRBJ2-5,TGTGCTAGTGGTTTGGCTCCCAGCGGGGACCACCAAGAGACCCAGTACTTC,CASGLAPSGDHQETQYF
TRBV4-1,NA,NA,TRBJ2-3,TGCGCCAGCAGCCGGGGAGGGGGAACAGATACGCAGTATTTT,CASSRGGGTDTQYF
TRBV28,NA,TRBD1,TRBJ2-7,TGTGCCAGCAGTCTACCCGGGACAGGGTCCTACGAGCAGTACTTC,CASSLPGTGSYEQYF
TRBV6-1,once,NA,TRBJ1-2,TGTGCCAGCAGGAGGAGGGACTATGGCTACACCTTC,CASRRRDYGYTF
TRBV7-2,NA,NA,TRBJ2-7,TGTGCCAGCAGCTTAAGTCCCTACGAGCAGTACTTC,CASSLSPYEQYF
TRBV30,NA,NA,TRBJ2-7,TGTGCCTGGAGTCCCGACAGCTACGAGCAGTACTTC,CAWSPDSYEQYF
TRBV2,NA,NA,TRBJ1-4,TGTGCCAGCAAGGGACCTAATGAAAAACTGTTTTTT,CASKGPNEKLFF
TRBV7-8,NA,TRBD1,TRBJ2-7,TGTGCCAGCAGCTTACGAGGGGGCATCTACGAGCAGTACTTC,CASSLRGGIYEQYF
TRBV10-3,NA,NA,TRBJ2-5,TGTGCCATCAGTCTGGGAGCGGGCCCTCAAGAGACCCAGTACTTC,CAISLGAGPQETQYF
TRBV6-6,NA,NA,TRBJ2-1,TGTGCCAGCAGTTACTTGGGCACTTACAATGAGCAGTTCTTC,CASSYLGTYNEQFF
TRBV2,NA,TRBD1,TRBJ2-2,TGTGCCAGCAGTGCCGGGACAGGAGGCACCGGGGAGCTGTTTTTT,CASSAGTGGTGELFF
TRBV5-8,NA,NA,TRBJ2-7,TGTGCCAGCAGCTTGGGGGGGGCTAGGTACGAGCAGTACTTC,CASSLGGARYEQYF
TRBV29-1,NA,NA,TRBJ2-1,TGCAGCGTTGAACGCCAGGGCCACAATGAGCAGTTCTTC,CSVERQGHNEQFF
TRBV4-3,NA,NA,TRBJ2-5,TGCGCCAGCAGCCGGAGTAGGGCAGGACAAGAGACCCAGTACTTC,CASSRSRAGQETQYF
TRBV7-2,once,NA,TRBJ2-7,TGTGCCAGCAGCCAGGAGATGGCTAGCGACGAGCAGTACTTC,CASSQEMASDEQYF
TRBV10-3,NA,NA,TRBJ2-3,TGTGCCATCAGGGGCACAGATACGCAGTATTTT,CAIRGTDTQYF
TRBV2,NA,TRBD2,TRBJ2-1,TGTGCCAGCAGTACTTGGTTCAGGGGACTAGCGGGACCCTACAATGAGCAGTTCTTC,CASSTWFRGLAGPYNEQFF
TRBV6-6,medium-sized,NA,TRBJ1-5,TGTGCCAGCAGTTACCCAGGGGTGGGCCAGCCCCAGCATTTT,CASSYPGVGQPQHF
TRBV5-1,NA,NA,TRBJ1-1,TGCGCCAGCAGTACTGGGTGGGAGAACACTGAAGCTTTCTTT,CASSTGWENTEAFF
TRBV7-2,NA,NA,TRBJ2-3,TGTGCCAGCAGCCCAGGGATCCACGACACAGATACGCAGTATTTT,CASSPGIHDTDTQYF
TRBV6-4,NA,TRBD2,TRBJ2-1,TGTGCCAGCAGTGACGGGACTAGCGGGAAACAGTTCTTC,CASSDGTSGKQFF
TRBV4-3,NA,NA,TRBJ2-7,TGCGCCAGCAGCCATGTACCAGGGGACCACGAGCAGTACTTC,CASSHVPGDHEQYF
TRBV19,NA,TRBD1,TRBJ2-7,TGTGCCAGTAGTAGGGGGACAGAATCCTACGAGCAGTACTTC,CASSRGTESYEQYF
TRBV7-9,few,NA,TRBJ2-7,TGTGCCAGCAGCTTATGGCAGGACCACGAGCAGTACTTC,CASSLWQDHEQYF
TRBV2,NA,NA,TRBJ2-2,TGTGCCAGCAGTGAATGGGGAGGAGGTAGACCCGGGGAGCTGTTTTTT,CASSEWGGGRPGELFF
TRBV27,NA,NA,TRBJ1-4,TGTGCCAGCAGTTTGGCAGGACTCGGGGAAAAACTGTTTTTT,CASSLAGLGEKLFF
TRBV7-2,NA,TRBD1,TRBJ1-4,TGTGCCAGCAGCTTAACGGGACAGGGGGCTGATGAAAAACTGTTTTTT,CASSLTGQGADEKLFF
TRBV7-8,once,NA,TRBJ1-1,TGTGCCAGCAGCTTAGCTCCCTTTTTCTTGAACACTGAAGCTTTCTTT,CASSLAPFFLNTEAFF
TRBV19,NA,NA,TRBJ1-4,TGTGCCAGTAGCATCGCGGGGAACGGGAATGAAAAACTGTTTTTT,CASSIAGNGNEKLFF
TRBV27,NA,TRBD2,TRBJ2-1,TGTGCCAGCAGGCTCATAGCGGGGGGGGCCGCCGGGTTCTTC,CASRLIAGGAAGFF
TRBV11-3,NA,NA,TRBJ1-2,TGTGCCAGCAGCTTAGAATCAGAAGCTAACTATGGCTACACCTTC,CASSLESEANYGYTF
TRBV2,few,NA,TRBJ2-7,TGTGCCAGCAGTGACCCCCGACAGGGAGGCTACGAGCAGTACTTC,CASSDPRQGGYEQYF
TRBV30,NA,TRBD1,TRBJ1-2,TGTGCCTGGACAGGGGGGAGGAATGGCTACACCTTC,CAWTGGRNGYTF
TRBV19,NA,NA,TRBJ2-5,TGTGCCAGTAGTATGGTTGGGGGGCGAGAGACCCAGTACTTC,CASSMVGGRETQYF
TRBV4-1,NA,TRBD1,TRBJ2-7,TGCGCCAGCAGCCTTACGACCGGGACAGGCTTCCCCTACGAGCAGTACTTC,CASSLTTGTGFPYEQYF
TRBV7-3,NA,TRBD2,TRBJ2-2,TGTGCCAGCAGCCGACTAGCGGGTACACCCGGGGAGCTGTTTTTT,CASSRLAGTPGELFF